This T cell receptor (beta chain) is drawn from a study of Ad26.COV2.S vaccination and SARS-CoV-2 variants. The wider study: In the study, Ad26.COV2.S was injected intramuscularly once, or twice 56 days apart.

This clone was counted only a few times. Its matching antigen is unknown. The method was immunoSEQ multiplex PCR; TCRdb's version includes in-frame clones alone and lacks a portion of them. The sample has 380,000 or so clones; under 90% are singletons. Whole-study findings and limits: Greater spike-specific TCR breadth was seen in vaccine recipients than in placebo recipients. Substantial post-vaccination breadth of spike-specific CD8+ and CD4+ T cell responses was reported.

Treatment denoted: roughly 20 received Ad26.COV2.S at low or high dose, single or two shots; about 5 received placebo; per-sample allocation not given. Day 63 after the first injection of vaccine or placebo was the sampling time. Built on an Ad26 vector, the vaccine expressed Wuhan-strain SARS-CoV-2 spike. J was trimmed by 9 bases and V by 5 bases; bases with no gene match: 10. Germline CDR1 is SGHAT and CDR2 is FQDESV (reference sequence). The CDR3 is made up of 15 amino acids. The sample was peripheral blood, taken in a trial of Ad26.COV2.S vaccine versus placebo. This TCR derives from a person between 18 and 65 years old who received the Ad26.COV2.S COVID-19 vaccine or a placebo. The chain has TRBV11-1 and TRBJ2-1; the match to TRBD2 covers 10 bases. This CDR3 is CASSLSSGRYVEQFF. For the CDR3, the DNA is TGTGCCAGCAGCCTGTCTAGCGGGAGATACGTTGAGCAGTTCTTC.